This T cell receptor (beta chain) was sequenced in a study of beta chain features in type 1 diabetes. Study-wide points: The influence of HLA type on TCRB rearrangement stayed undetermined. When VDJ junctions were examined, type 1 diabetes patients showed fewer insertions and more deletions. Among patients, naive, central memory and Treg TCRB repertoires appeared more similar than among healthy donors.

The CDR3 extends over 14 amino acids. Deletions cut 4 bases from V and 3 bases from J, with 13 bases between. From germline, CDR1 is ENHRY and CDR2 SYGVKD. Comment on this clone: Its antigen is undetermined.

CD4+ cells of the naive, central memory, regulatory and stem cell-like memory types were sorted via CD45RO/CCR7/CD25/CD127/CD95/CD27. Every isolated RNA sample was fully reverse transcribed, so sequencing captured expressed TCRB transcripts. The table came from immunoSEQ multiplex PCR; TCRdb's copy has only in-frame clones and leaves some out. This table holds just over 600,000 clones, about 16% found once. The chain has TRBV10-3 and TRBJ2-7, with no clear D. This clonotype originated in a man between 18 and 35 years old in good health. The sample consisted of naive CD4+ T cells from blood. The CDR3 DNA follows: TGTGCCATCAGTGGCATAGAAAATCACTACGAGCAGTACTTC. Translation: CAISGIENHYEQYF.